Below are 6 T cell receptor beta chains sequenced from a single sample in a study. The table came from immunoSEQ multiplex PCR; TCRdb's copy has only in-frame clones and leaves some out. The table has about 68,000 clones, around 95% seen once. Sequenced material: PBMCs. The source is a man in his forties with rheumatoid arthritis.

This chain joins TRBV4-3 and TRBJ2-1; 9 bases are a match to TRBD2. Trimming cost V 0 bases and J 7 bases; bases outside gene matches: 7. The CDR3 contains 16 residues. Germline V CDR1 and CDR2: LGHNA, YSLEER. CDR3 sequence: CASSQDISSGINEQFF. The CDR3 DNA follows: TGCGCCAGCAGCCAAGATATTTCTAGCGGGATTAATGAGCAGTTCTTC.

V usage is TRBV18 and J usage is TRBJ2-7; D ambiguous. The CDR3 consists of 15 residues. V shed 3 bases and J shed 6 bases, with 18 bases lying between them. Germline V gene lookup returns CDR1 KGHSH and CDR2 LQKENI. The chain's CDR3 is CASSPSVRTAAEQYF. The CDR3 coding sequence is TGTGCCAGCTCACCCAGCGTCAGGACCGCCGCCGAGCAGTACTTC. Filled out from reference TRBV18 and TRBJ2-7, the complete variable domain reads NAGVMQNPRHLVRRRGQEARLRCSPMKGHSHVYWYRQLPEEGLKFMVYLQKENIIDESGMPKERFSAEFPKEGPSILRIQQVVRGDSAAYFCASSPSVRTAAEQYFGPGTRLTVT.

CDR3 nucleotides: TGTGCCAGCAGCCAGTCTGGGGGCAACAATCAGCCCCAGCATTTT. This gives the protein CASSQSGGNNQPQHF. The chain has TRBV3-1 (or the pseudogene TRBV3-2) and TRBJ1-5; the D gene is possibly TRBD1 (6 bases). CDR1 is LGHDT, CDR2 YNNKEL, per germline (reference sequence). The V gene lost 3 bases and the J gene lost 3 bases, with 12 bases spanning the gap. The CDR3 is made up of 15 amino acids.

This clone was seen a few times. This chain links TRBV28 with TRBJ2-7; 7 bases map to TRBD2. Germline V gene sequence: CDR1 MDHEN, CDR2 SYDVKM. V shed 7 bases, J shed 1 base, and the junction held 7 bases outside the gene matches. The CDR3 contains 14 residues. The CDR3 loop reads CASTSWRGSYEQYF. The CDR3 DNA reads as TGTGCCAGCACCTCCTGGCGGGGGTCCTACGAGCAGTACTTC.

This rearrangement joins TRBV4-1 to TRBJ2-3; D is unresolved. From germline, CDR1 is MGHRA and CDR2 YSYEKL. Trimming stripped 0 bases from V and 7 bases from J, with 11 bases between. This CDR3 is 14 amino acids long. CDR3 sequence reads: CASSQDVLPNTQYF. In DNA form, the CDR3 reads TGCGCCAGCAGCCAAGATGTCCTTCCCAATACGCAGTATTTT.

The chain joins TRBV7-9 to TRBJ1-5; 10 bases agree with TRBD1. V lost 8 bases to trimming and J lost 6 bases; unmatched junction nucleotides: 4. Germline-derived CDR1 and CDR2 are SEHNR and FQNEAQ (reference sequence). The CDR3 runs 13 residues. CDR3 residues: CASAGQGSQPQHF. The CDR3 DNA sequence: TGTGCCAGCGCGGGACAGGGGAGTCAGCCCCAGCATTTT.